This T cell receptor (beta chain) originates from a study of T cells in Graves' hyperthyroidism and ophthalmopathy. Overall study results and limits: The model anticipated ophthalmopathy a median approximately six months pre-onset. Clonotypes that were expanded in thyroid above 0.001 mostly appeared in blood too.

What was amplified from RNA transcripts were TCR beta CDR3 regions. First-round RT-PCR targeting the TCR CDR3 was performed with the HTBI primer set. One entry per CDR3 protein, called by TCRdb with MiXCR from the multiplex PCR reads. The sample consists of approximately 510,000 distinct CDR3 sequences, 40% to 50% of them appearing once. The CDR3 is 16 residues long. The V segment lost 5 bases and the J segment 10 bases; nucleotides outside the gene matches: 12. Germline CDR1 SGHVS, CDR2 FNYEAQ. Diagnosing involved the use of clinical symptoms, serum thyroxine and TRAb, thyroid ultrasound and orbital computed tomography. Regarding this clonotype: The antigen is unknown.

The sequenced material came from peripheral blood or thyroid tissue (not recorded which). The TCR comes from an adult woman with Graves' disease, either hyperthyroidism or ophthalmopathy (not recorded which). V and J are TRBV7-6 and TRBJ2-6, with 9 bases aligning to TRBD1. This CDR3 is CASSNTGTGIPNVLTF. Written as DNA, the CDR3 is TGTGCCAGCAGCAACACCGGGACAGGGATCCCTAACGTCCTGACTTTC.